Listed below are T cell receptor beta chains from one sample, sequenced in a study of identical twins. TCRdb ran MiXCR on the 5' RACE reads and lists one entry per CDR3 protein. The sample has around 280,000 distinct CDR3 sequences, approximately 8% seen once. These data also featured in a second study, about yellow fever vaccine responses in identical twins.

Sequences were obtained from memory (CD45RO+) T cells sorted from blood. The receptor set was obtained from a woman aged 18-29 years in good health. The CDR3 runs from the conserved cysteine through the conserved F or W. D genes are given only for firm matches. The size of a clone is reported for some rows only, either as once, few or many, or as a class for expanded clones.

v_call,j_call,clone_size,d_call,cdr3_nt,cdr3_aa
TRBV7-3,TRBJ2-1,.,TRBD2,TGTGCCAGCAGCCCCAGGCCGCTCACGGGGGGTGAGCAGTTCTTC,CASSPRPLTGGEQFF
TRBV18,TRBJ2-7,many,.,TGTGCCAGCTCACCCAACAAAAACTACGAGCAGTACTTC,CASSPNKNYEQYF
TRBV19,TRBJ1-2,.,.,TGTGCCAGTAGGCCCGACGGAGTCTATGGCTACACCTTC,CASRPDGVYGYTF
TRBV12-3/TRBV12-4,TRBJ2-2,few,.,TGTGCCAGCTTATTTGTGGGCGGGGAGCTGTTTTTT,CASLFVGGELFF
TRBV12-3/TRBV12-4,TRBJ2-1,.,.,TGTGCCAGCAGTTCCCCCCTGGCTACCTCCTACAATGAGCAGTTCTTC,CASSSPLATSYNEQFF
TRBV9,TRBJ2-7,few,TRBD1,TGTGCCAGCAGCGTCTTTCCTGGGGACAGTTACGAGCAGTACTTC,CASSVFPGDSYEQYF
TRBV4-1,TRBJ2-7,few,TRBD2,TGCGCCAGCAGCCAAGACACAAGGACTAGCGGGAGTGGGTACGAGCAGTACTTC,CASSQDTRTSGSGYEQYF
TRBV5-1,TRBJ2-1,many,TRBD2,TGCGCCAGCAGTTTACGGACTAGCGGGGACAATGAGCAGTTCTTC,CASSLRTSGDNEQFF
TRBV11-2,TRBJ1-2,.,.,TGTGCCAGCAGCTCCCCCGACAGGATCTATGGCTACACCTTC,CASSSPDRIYGYTF
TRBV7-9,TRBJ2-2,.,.,TGTGCCAGCAGCTTAGGACCCCTGAACACCGGGGAGCTGTTTTTT,CASSLGPLNTGELFF
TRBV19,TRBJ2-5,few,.,TGTGCCAGTAGTAGAAAGGGACTGGGAGATGAGACCCAGTACTTC,CASSRKGLGDETQYF
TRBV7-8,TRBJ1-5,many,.,TGTGCCAGCAGCCGGACGGGAAGGGCGGGCAATCAGCCCCAGCATTTT,CASSRTGRAGNQPQHF
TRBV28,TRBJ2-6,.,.,TGTGCCAGCAGTTCCCCGACTAGGTACGGGGCCAACGTCCTGACTTTC,CASSSPTRYGANVLTF
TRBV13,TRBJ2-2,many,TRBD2,TGTGCCAGCAGCTCGCGCCAGGGACTAGCCTTGTTTTTT,CASSSRQGLALFF
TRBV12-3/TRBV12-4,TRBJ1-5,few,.,TGTGCCAGCAGTCGGATGACGGCCAATCAGCCCCAGCATTTT,CASSRMTANQPQHF
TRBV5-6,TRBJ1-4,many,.,TGTGCCAGCAGCTTGGCTGGGACTAATGAAAAACTGTTTTTT,CASSLAGTNEKLFF
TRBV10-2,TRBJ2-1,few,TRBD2,TGCGGGACGAGCCGGTTGGCGGGAGGGCCAAATGAGCAGTTCTTC,CGTSRLAGGPNEQFF
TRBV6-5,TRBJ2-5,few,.,TGTGCCAGCAGTTATAACCTGGGGGAGACCCAGTACTTC,CASSYNLGETQYF
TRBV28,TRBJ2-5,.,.,TGTGCCAGCAGCGCGGCGTTCCAAGAGACCCAGTACTTC,CASSAAFQETQYF
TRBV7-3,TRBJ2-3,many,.,TGTGCCAGCAGCTTAACGTATGAAGATACGCAGTATTTT,CASSLTYEDTQYF
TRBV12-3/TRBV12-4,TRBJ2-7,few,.,TGTGCCAGCAGCAGTAGGGGACCTATCGAGCAGTACTTC,CASSSRGPIEQYF
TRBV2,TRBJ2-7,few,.,TGTGCCAGCACCGAGAGTGGGCTACTCTCCTACGAGCAGTACTTC,CASTESGLLSYEQYF
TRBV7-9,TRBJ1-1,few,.,TGTGCCAGCAGCCCCGCCTGGGACACAAACACTGAAGCTTTCTTT,CASSPAWDTNTEAFF
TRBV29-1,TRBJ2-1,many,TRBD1,TGCAGCGTTGGACAGGGGTACGCTGAGCAGTTCTTC,CSVGQGYAEQFF
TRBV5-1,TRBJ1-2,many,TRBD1,TGCGCCAGCAGTTTCGAGGGACAGGCTACGTATGGCTACACCTTC,CASSFEGQATYGYTF
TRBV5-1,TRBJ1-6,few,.,TGCGCCAGCAGGGAACAGGGAGATTCACCCCTCCACTTT,CASREQGDSPLHF
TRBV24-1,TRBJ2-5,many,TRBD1,TGTGCCACCAGTGACCAGACAGGGTTCCAAGAGACCCAGTACTTC,CATSDQTGFQETQYF
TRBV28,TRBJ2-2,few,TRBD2,TGTGCCAGCAGTTCCGGGGGGTACACGGGACGGTTGAACACCGGGGAGCTGTTTTTT,CASSSGGYTGRLNTGELFF
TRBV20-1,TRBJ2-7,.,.,TGCAGTGCAATTCGAACAGGGAACACCTACGAGCAGTACTTC,CSAIRTGNTYEQYF
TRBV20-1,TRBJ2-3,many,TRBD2,TGCAGTGCCCCCCTTGGAGCGGGGGGGACAGATACGCAGTATTTT,CSAPLGAGGTDTQYF
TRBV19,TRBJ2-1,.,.,TGTGCCAGTAGCATCCCGGGACTCCGCGATGAGCAGTTCTTC,CASSIPGLRDEQFF
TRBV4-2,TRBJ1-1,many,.,TGTGCCAGCAGCCGTACCGGAGGGGAGAGGACTGAAGCTTTCTTT,CASSRTGGERTEAFF
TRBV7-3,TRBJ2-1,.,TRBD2,TGTGCCAGCAGCTTAGGCGGGAGGGCCGACAATGAGCAGTTCTTC,CASSLGGRADNEQFF
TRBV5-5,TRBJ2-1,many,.,TGTGCCAGCAGCATACAAGGACTGATCTACAATGAGCAGTTCTTC,CASSIQGLIYNEQFF
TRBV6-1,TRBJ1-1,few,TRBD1,TGTGCCAGCAGTGGACATTTAGACAGGGCTAACCTTGAAGCTTTCTTT,CASSGHLDRANLEAFF
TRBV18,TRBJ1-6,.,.,TGTGCCAGCTCACCACCCGGTTGGAGGGACTCACCCCTCCACTTT,CASSPPGWRDSPLHF
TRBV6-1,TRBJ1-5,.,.,TGTGCCAGCAGTCGCCGGGGCTCAGGGGAGCCCCCTCAGCCCCAGCATTTT,CASSRRGSGEPPQPQHF
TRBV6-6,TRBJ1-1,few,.,TGTGCCAGCAGTTACTCGAAGGAGACTGAAGCTTTCTTT,CASSYSKETEAFF
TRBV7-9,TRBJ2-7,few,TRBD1,TGTGCCAGCAGCCATCGCACAGGGGGCAACTCCTACGAGCAGTACTTC,CASSHRTGGNSYEQYF
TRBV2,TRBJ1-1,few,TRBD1,TGTGCCAGCAGTGGACAGGGGGCGGCGAACACTGAAGCTTTCTTT,CASSGQGAANTEAFF
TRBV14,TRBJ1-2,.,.,TGTGCCAGCAGCCAAGATGGGGGTTACTATGGCTACACCTTC,CASSQDGGYYGYTF
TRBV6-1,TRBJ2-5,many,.,TGTGCCAGCAGCCGGACAGTCCAAGAGACCCAGTACTTC,CASSRTVQETQYF
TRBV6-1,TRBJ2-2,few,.,TGTGCCAGCAGGGTCGTCGGGGACACCGGGGAGCTGTTTTTT,CASRVVGDTGELFF
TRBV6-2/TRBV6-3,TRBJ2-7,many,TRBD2,TGTGCCAGCGTGATTAGCGGGAGCACCTACGAGCAGTACTTC,CASVISGSTYEQYF
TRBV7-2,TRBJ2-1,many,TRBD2,TGTGCCAGCAGCCCCTCGGGACTAGCGGGAATCAATGAGCAGTTCTTC,CASSPSGLAGINEQFF
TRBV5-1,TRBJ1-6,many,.,TGCGCCAGCAGCATCACGGGTTATGCCAATTCACCCCTCCACTTT,CASSITGYANSPLHF
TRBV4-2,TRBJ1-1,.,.,TGTGCCAGCAGCCATCCCCTGGGGAACACTGAAGCTTTCTTT,CASSHPLGNTEAFF
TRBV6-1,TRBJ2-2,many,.,TGTGCCAGCAGTGAAAGGGAATTCACCGGGGAGCTGTTTTTT,CASSEREFTGELFF
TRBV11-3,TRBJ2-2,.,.,TGTGCCAGCAGCTTAGTGGGACACCAGAACACCGGGGAGCTGTTTTTT,CASSLVGHQNTGELFF
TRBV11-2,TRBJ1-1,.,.,TGTGCCAGCAGCTTAGGTCCAGGGCGGAGGACTGAAGCTTTCTTT,CASSLGPGRRTEAFF
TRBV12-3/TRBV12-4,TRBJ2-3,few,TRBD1,TGTGCCAGCATGGACAGGGGAGGCACAGATACGCAGTATTTT,CASMDRGGTDTQYF
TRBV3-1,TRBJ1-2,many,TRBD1,TGTGCCAGCAGCCAAGTTCGGGACAGCTATGGCTACACCTTC,CASSQVRDSYGYTF
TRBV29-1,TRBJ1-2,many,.,TGCAGCGTTGGTTCAGGGCTGAGCTATGGCTACACCTTC,CSVGSGLSYGYTF